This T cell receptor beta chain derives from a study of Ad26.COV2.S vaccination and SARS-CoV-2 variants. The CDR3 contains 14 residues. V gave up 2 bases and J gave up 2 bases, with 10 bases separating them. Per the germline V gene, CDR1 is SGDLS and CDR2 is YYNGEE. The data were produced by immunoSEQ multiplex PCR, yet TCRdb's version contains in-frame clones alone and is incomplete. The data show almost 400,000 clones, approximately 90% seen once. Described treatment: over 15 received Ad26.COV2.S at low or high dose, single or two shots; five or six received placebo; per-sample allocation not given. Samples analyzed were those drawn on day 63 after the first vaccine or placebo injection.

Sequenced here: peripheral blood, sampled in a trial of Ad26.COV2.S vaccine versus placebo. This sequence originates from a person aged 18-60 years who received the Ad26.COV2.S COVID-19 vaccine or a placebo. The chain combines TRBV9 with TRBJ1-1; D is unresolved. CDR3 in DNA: TGTGCCAGCAGCGTGAATGGGCTAAACACTGAAGCTTTCTTT. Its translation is CASSVNGLNTEAFF.